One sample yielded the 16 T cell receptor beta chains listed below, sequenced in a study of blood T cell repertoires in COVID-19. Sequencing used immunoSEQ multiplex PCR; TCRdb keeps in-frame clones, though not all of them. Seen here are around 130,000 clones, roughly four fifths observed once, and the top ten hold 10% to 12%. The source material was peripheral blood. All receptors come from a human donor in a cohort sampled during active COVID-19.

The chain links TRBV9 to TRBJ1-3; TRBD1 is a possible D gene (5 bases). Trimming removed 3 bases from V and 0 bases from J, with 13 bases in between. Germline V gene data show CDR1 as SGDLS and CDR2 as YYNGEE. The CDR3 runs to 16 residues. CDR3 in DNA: TGTGCCAGCAGCGGACAGCCAAAACTCTCTGGAAACACCATATATTTT. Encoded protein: CASSGQPKLSGNTIYF.

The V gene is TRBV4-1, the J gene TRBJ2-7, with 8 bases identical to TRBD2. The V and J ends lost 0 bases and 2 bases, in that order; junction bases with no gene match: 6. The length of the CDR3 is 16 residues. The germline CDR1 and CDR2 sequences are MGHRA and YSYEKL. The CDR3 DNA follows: TGCGCCAGCAGCCAAGATTATAGCGGGGTAACCTACGAGCAGTACTTC. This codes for CASSQDYSGVTYEQYF.

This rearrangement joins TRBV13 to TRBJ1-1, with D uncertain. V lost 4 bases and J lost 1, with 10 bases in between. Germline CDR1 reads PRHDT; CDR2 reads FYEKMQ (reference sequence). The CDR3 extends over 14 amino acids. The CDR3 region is CASSSRRGNTEAFF. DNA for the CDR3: TGTGCCAGCAGCTCCAGACGGGGGAACACTGAAGCTTTCTTT. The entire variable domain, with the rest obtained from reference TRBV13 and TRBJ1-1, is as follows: AAGVIQSPRHLIKEKRETATLKCYPIPRHDTVYWYQQGPGQDPQFLISFYEKMQSDKGSIPDRFSAQQFSDYHSELNMSSLELGDSALYFCASSSRRGNTEAFFGQGTRLTVV.

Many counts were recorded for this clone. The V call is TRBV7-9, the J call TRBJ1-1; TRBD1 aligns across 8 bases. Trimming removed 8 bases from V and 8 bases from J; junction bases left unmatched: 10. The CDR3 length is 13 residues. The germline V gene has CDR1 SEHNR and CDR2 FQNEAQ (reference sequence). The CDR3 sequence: CASCGQGLEEAFF. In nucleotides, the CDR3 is TGTGCCAGCTGTGGACAGGGCTTAGAGGAAGCTTTCTTT.

The CDR3 protein is CASSVRQASGNTIYF. CDR3 coding DNA: TGTGCCAGCAGTGTGAGACAGGCTTCTGGAAACACCATATATTTT. V gene TRBV2 combines with J gene TRBJ1-3, with TRBD1 as a possible D gene (6 bases). The length of the CDR3 is 15 residues. CDR1 is SNHLY, CDR2 FYNNEI, per germline. V lost 4 bases, J lost 1 base, and 11 bases lay in between. The full variable domain, completed using reference TRBV2 and TRBJ1-3, is EPEVTQTPSHQVTQMGQEVILRCVPISNHLYFYWYRQILGQKVEFLVSFYNNEISEKSEIFDDQFSVERPDGSNFTLKIRSTKLEDSAMYFCASSVRQASGNTIYFGEGSWLTVV.

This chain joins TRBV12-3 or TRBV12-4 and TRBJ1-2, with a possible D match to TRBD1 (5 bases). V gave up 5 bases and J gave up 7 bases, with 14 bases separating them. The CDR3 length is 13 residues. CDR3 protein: CASSNPDGAGYTF. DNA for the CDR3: TGTGCCAGCAGTAACCCGGATGGGGCTGGCTACACCTTC.

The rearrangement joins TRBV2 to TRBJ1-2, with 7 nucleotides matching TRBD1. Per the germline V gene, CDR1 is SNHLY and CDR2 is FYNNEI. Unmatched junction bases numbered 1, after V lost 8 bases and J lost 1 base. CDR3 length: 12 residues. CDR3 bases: TGTGCCAGCGACAGGGATAACTATGGCTACACCTTC. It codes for CASDRDNYGYTF.

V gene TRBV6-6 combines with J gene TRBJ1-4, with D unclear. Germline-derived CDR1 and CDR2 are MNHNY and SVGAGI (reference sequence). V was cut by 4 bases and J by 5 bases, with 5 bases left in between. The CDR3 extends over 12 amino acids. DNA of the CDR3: TGTGCCAGCAGTTCCATCAATGAAAAACTGTTTTTT. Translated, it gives CASSSINEKLFF.

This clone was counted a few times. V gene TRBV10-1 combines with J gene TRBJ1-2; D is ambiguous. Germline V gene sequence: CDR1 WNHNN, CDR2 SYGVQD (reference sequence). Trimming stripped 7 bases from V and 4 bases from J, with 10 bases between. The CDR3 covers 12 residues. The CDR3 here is CASTGISYGYTF. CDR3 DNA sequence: TGCGCCAGCACCGGTATTAGCTATGGCTACACCTTC.

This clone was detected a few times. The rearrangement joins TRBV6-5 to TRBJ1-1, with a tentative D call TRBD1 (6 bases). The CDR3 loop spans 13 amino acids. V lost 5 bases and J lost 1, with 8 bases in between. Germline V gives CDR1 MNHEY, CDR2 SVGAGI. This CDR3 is CASSRTANTEAFF. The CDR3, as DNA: TGTGCCAGCAGTCGGACAGCGAACACTGAAGCTTTCTTT.

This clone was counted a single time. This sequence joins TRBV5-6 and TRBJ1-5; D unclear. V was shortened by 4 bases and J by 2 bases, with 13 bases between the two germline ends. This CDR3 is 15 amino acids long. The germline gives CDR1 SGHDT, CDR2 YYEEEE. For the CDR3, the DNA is TGTGCCAGCAGCCCCTACCGGCGGCGCAATCAGCCCCAGCATTTT. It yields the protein CASSPYRRRNQPQHF.

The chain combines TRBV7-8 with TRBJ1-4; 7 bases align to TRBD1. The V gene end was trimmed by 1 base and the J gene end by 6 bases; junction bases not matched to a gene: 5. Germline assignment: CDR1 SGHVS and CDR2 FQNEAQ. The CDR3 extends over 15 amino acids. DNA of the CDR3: TGTGCCAGCAGCTTAGAAGGCAGGGGGGATGAAAAACTGTTTTTT. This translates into CASSLEGRGDEKLFF.

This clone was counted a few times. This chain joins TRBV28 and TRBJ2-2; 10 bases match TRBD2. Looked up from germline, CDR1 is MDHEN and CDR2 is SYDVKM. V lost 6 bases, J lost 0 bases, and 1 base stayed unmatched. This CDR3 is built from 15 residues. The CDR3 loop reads CASSTSGANTGELFF. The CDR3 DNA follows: TGTGCCAGCAGCACTAGCGGGGCGAACACCGGGGAGCTGTTTTTT.

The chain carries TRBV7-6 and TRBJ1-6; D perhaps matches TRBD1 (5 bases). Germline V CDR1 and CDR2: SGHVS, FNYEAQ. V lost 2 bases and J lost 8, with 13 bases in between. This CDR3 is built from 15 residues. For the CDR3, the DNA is TGTGCCAGCAGCTTAAGGCAGGGAGGCGATTCACCCCTCCACTTT. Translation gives CASSLRQGGDSPLHF. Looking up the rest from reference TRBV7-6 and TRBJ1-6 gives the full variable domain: GAGVSQSPRYKVTKRGQDVALRCDPISGHVSLYWYRQALGQGPEFLTYFNYEAQQDKSGLPNDRFSAERPEGSISTLTIQRTEQRDSAMYRCASSLRQGGDSPLHFGNGTRLTVT.

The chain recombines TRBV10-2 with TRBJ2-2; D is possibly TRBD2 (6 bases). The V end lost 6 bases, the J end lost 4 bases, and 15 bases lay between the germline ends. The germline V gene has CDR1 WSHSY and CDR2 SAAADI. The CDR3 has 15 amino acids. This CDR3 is CASSHGGSGTGELFF. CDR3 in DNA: TGCGCCAGCAGCCACGGGGGTAGCGGCACCGGGGAGCTGTTTTTT.

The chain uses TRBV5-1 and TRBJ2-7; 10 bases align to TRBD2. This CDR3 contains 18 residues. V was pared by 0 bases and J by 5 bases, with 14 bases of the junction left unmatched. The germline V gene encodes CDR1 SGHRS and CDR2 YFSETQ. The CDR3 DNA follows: TGCGCCAGCAGCTTGGGGCGGCTAGCGGGGGTTCCCCTCAACGAGCAGTACTTC. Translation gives CASSLGRLAGVPLNEQYF.